Listed here is a single TCR beta chain. Antigen: not known. Treatment: 19 received Ad26.COV2.S at low or high dose, single or two shots; roughly five received placebo; per-sample allocation not given. The study sampled participants on day 63 after the first vaccine or placebo injection. What was given as vaccine was an Ad26 vector encoding Wuhan-strain SARS-CoV-2 spike. Germline CDR1 and CDR2: SGHNT and YYREEE (reference sequence). V lost 1 base to trimming and J lost 6 bases; unmatched junction nucleotides: 13. The CDR3 is made up of 17 amino acids. This sample is drawn from a study of Ad26.COV2.S vaccination and SARS-CoV-2 variants. Study findings and constraints: Similar non-spike TCR breadth was seen in vaccine and placebo recipients.

The data were produced by immunoSEQ multiplex PCR, yet TCRdb's version contains in-frame clones alone and is incomplete. The sample comprises about 500,000 clones, 70% to 90% of which are singletons, and roughly 1.7% rests with the top ten. This receptor was taken from a person between 18 and 60 years old who received the Ad26.COV2.S COVID-19 vaccine or a placebo. The source material was peripheral blood, sampled in a trial of Ad26.COV2.S vaccine versus placebo. The J gene is TRBJ2-3, the V gene TRBV5-4, with 8 bases lining up with TRBD2. CDR3 region: CASSLTSGSAAVDTQYF. CDR3 in DNA: TGTGCCAGCAGCTTGACAAGCGGGAGCGCCGCGGTGGATACGCAGTATTTT. The variable domain in full, with the rest retrieved from reference TRBV5-4 and TRBJ2-3, is ETGVTQSPTHLIKTRGQQVTLRCSSQSGHNTVSWYQQALGQGPQFIFQYYREEENGRGNFPPRFSGLQFPNYSSELNVNALELDDSALYLCASSLTSGSAAVDTQYFGPGTRLTVL.